The 22 T cell receptor beta chains below were found in one sample sequenced in a study of T-cell memory formation after mild COVID-19. TCRdb reanalysed the 5' RACE reads using MiXCR and keeps one entry per CDR3 protein. This sample has some 250,000 distinct CDR3 sequences; approximately 9% occur once, and the top ten carry 22%. Sequenced: PBMCs or a T cell subset sorted from them (not recorded which). These TCRs come from a man between 18 and 35 years old who had mild COVID-19 (a few samples of this study predate the infection). Cell type and time point are not known.

There are a few counts of this clonotype. The chain has TRBV5-1 and TRBJ2-6; D is uncertain. Per germline, CDR1 SGHRS and CDR2 YFSETQ. The CDR3 loop spans 16 amino acids. Trimming left V 4 bases short and J 0 bases short, with 11 bases between. The CDR3 is CASSLPTSSGANVLTF. The CDR3 DNA is TGCGCCAGCAGCCTACCTACAAGCTCTGGGGCCAACGTCCTGACTTTC.

This clonotype came up a few times. The chain combines TRBV7-9 with TRBJ1-5, with D tentatively TRBD1 (5 bases). CDR3 length equals 17 residues. Germline assignment: CDR1 SEHNR and CDR2 FQNEAQ (reference sequence). V dropped 5 bases and J dropped 0 bases, with 17 bases sitting between them. CDR3: CASSQRRQIHSNQPQHF. The CDR3 region has the DNA TGTGCCAGCAGCCAGCGGCGACAGATTCATAGCAATCAGCCCCAGCATTTT.

The chain links TRBV5-1 to TRBJ2-7, with D perhaps matching TRBD1 (5 bases). Germline V CDR1 and CDR2: SGHRS, YFSETQ. Trimming removed 4 bases from V and 4 bases from J, with 15 bases in between. The CDR3 consists of 14 residues. The CDR3 here is CASSDRDRQYEQYF. DNA for the CDR3: TGCGCCAGCAGCGACCGCGACAGACAGTACGAGCAGTACTTC.

The chain employs TRBV4-3 and TRBJ2-5; 9 nucleotides align to TRBD1. Germline CDR1 is LGHNA and CDR2 is YSLEER. V trimming: 0 bases; J trimming: 2 bases; junction bases outside the gene matches: 7. This CDR3 is 17 amino acids long. The DNA for the CDR3 is TGCGCCAGCAGCCAAGAGGGGGACAGGGAGGGTCAAGAGACCCAGTACTTC. It is translated as CASSQEGDREGQETQYF.

The V gene is TRBV21-1, the J gene TRBJ1-2; the table names TRBD1, a call not compared with the DNA. TRBV21-1 is described as a pseudogene. The CDR3 extends over 15 amino acids. CDR3 sequence (DNA): TGTGCCAGCAGCAAAAAACCCCACGACAGCTATGGCTACACCTTC. Encoded protein: CASSKKPHDSYGYTF.

This rearrangement joins TRBV4-3 to TRBJ2-7; TRBD2 aligns across 7 bases. V was clipped by 1 base and J by 12 bases; unmatched bases: 12. The CDR3 length is 14 residues. CDR1 and CDR2 from the germline V gene are LGHNA and YSLEER. CDR3 in amino acids: CASSQGLGDYVPYF. In nucleotides, the CDR3 is TGCGCCAGCAGCCAAGGTCTGGGGGACTACGTCCCGTACTTC.

The gene calls are TRBV3-1 and TRBJ2-1, with 10 positions matching TRBD1. J was trimmed by 9 bases and V by 4 bases; bases with no gene match: 9. Germline CDR1 LGHDT, CDR2 YNNKEL (reference sequence). The CDR3 is 15 amino acids. The CDR3 here is CASSRGDRGVVEQFF. CDR3 DNA: TGTGCCAGCAGCCGGGGGGACAGGGGAGTGGTTGAGCAGTTCTTC.

This clonotype was observed a handful of times. The rearrangement uses TRBV6-2 or TRBV6-3 and TRBJ2-1; unclear D gene. The CDR3 has 13 residues. V was clipped by 5 bases and J by 6 bases, with 11 bases between them. Germline V gene data show CDR1 as MNHEY and CDR2 as SVGEGT. In nucleotides, the CDR3 is TGTGCCAGCAGTAAAAGACCGGTCAATGAGCAGTTCTTC. It specifies CASSKRPVNEQFF.

The sample holds a few counts of this clonotype. This chain uses TRBV11-2 with TRBJ1-1; 7 bases line up with TRBD1. With 4 bases clipped from V and 10 bases from J, the junction kept 12 bases outside the gene matches. Germline loops: CDR1 SGHAT, CDR2 FQNNGV. This CDR3 has 14 residues. CDR3: CASSSLQGRHRAFF. CDR3 DNA: TGTGCCAGCAGCTCACTACAGGGGAGACATCGAGCTTTCTTT.

This rearrangement joins TRBV6-5 to TRBJ1-4; the match to TRBD1 covers 9 bases. CDR1 MNHEY and CDR2 SVGAGI come from the germline V gene. CDR3 length: 16 residues. V gave up 0 bases and J gave up 7 bases; unmatched junction bases: 6. The CDR3 loop is CASSYSNRGPGEKLFF. In DNA form, the CDR3 reads TGTGCCAGCAGTTACTCAAACAGGGGGCCAGGTGAAAAACTGTTTTTT.

CDR3 sequence reads: CASSDGGRNSPLHF. The CDR3 DNA follows: TGTGCCAGCAGTGATGGGGGCAGGAATTCACCCCTCCACTTT. The chain joins TRBV25-1 to TRBJ1-6, with TRBD1 as a possible D gene (6 bases). The CDR3 has 14 amino acids. In germline, CDR1 is MGHDK, CDR2 SYGVNS. V lost 3 bases and J lost 7, with 10 bases in between.

This clonotype was observed a few times. The chain recombines TRBV5-7 with TRBJ1-1, with D perhaps matching TRBD1 (5 bases). TRBV5-7 is an ORF, with its function uncertain. The CDR3 runs to 17 residues. V gave up 7 bases and J gave up 0 bases, with 22 bases separating them. CDR3 region: CASSPSGGCFMNTEAFF. For the CDR3, the DNA is TGTGCCAGCTCCCCCAGCGGGGGATGTTTTATGAACACTGAAGCTTTCTTT.

The chain recombines TRBV20-1 with TRBJ2-7, with D possibly called TRBD1 or TRBD2 (6 bases each). The CDR3 extends over 13 amino acids. Germline assignment: CDR1 DFQATT and CDR2 SNEGSKA (reference sequence). The V gene lost 4 bases and the J gene lost 5 bases, with 15 bases spanning the gap. The CDR3 coding sequence is TGCAGTGCTACTAAACAGGGAGGCCACGAGCAGTACGTC. It encodes CSATKQGGHEQYV.

In its sample, this clonotype was seen a few times. The V and J genes are TRBV4-2 and TRBJ2-2, with 15 nucleotides matching TRBD2. CDR3 size: 18 residues. Germline trimming cut 4 bases from V and 8 bases from J; bases unmatched to any gene: 11. Germline V gene sequence: CDR1 LGHNA, CDR2 YNFKEQ. The CDR3 loop reads CASSPWTSGGARTGELFF. The DNA of the CDR3 is TGTGCCAGCAGCCCCTGGACTAGCGGGGGGGCCCGTACGGGGGAGCTGTTTTTT.

The chain combines TRBV10-2 with TRBJ1-1, with 7 bases that match TRBD1. V trimming: 6 bases; J trimming: 4 bases; junction bases outside the gene matches: 5. The CDR3 is 13 amino acids. Germline CDR1 is WSHSY and CDR2 is SAAADI. The CDR3 sequence is CASSQQGFTEAFF. The CDR3 nucleotides read TGCGCCAGCAGCCAACAGGGGTTCACTGAAGCTTTCTTT.

This chain connects TRBV5-4 to TRBJ1-2; no clear D gene. Deletions cut 0 bases from V and 8 bases from J, with 14 bases between. This CDR3 comprises 14 residues. Germline loops: CDR1 SGHNT, CDR2 YYREEE (reference sequence). CDR3 sequence: CASSLAYAPNGYTF. The DNA of the CDR3 is TGTGCCAGCAGCTTGGCCTACGCTCCTAACGGCTACACCTTC.

V gene TRBV4-3 combines with J gene TRBJ2-1, with 7 positions matching TRBD1. Unmatched junction bases numbered 3, after V lost 4 bases and J lost 0 bases. The CDR3 runs to 15 residues. Germline V gene lookup returns CDR1 LGHNA and CDR2 YSLEER. The DNA of the CDR3 is TGCGCCAGCAGCCGCGGACAGGTCTCCTACAATGAGCAGTTCTTC. Translating gives CASSRGQVSYNEQFF.

The rearrangement uses TRBV27 and TRBJ2-1; D may match TRBD1 or TRBD2 (5 bases each). This CDR3 contains 16 residues. Looked up from germline, CDR1 is MNHEY and CDR2 is SMNVEV (reference sequence). The V gene lost 6 bases and the J gene lost 4 bases, with 19 bases spanning the gap. The CDR3 spells CASRGTGTALYNEQFF. The CDR3 DNA sequence: TGTGCCAGCAGAGGGACCGGGACCGCACTTTACAATGAGCAGTTCTTC.

This clonotype was counted at least ten times. V is TRBV10-2 and J is TRBJ2-7; D call uncertain. This CDR3 has 12 residues. Trimming took off 6 bases at V and 0 bases at J, with 6 bases between the two ends. CDR1 and CDR2 from the germline V gene are WSHSY and SAAADI. CDR3 coding DNA: TGCGCCAGCAGAGACAACTCCTACGAGCAGTACTTC. Its protein is CASRDNSYEQYF.

This clonotype came up a few times. The rearrangement joins TRBV12-3 or TRBV12-4 to TRBJ1-6, with unresolved D. The CDR3 extends over 14 amino acids. V gave up 7 bases and J gave up 10 bases, with 17 bases separating them. The CDR3: CASTLRLHLSPLHF. The CDR3 nucleotides are TGTGCCAGCACCCTGAGACTGCACCTATCACCCCTCCACTTT.

The chain links TRBV9 to TRBJ2-5, with 8 bases lining up with TRBD2. Germline-derived CDR1 and CDR2 are SGDLS and YYNGEE. This CDR3 has 15 residues. V trimming: 3 bases; J trimming: 4 bases; junction bases outside the gene matches: 8. The CDR3 DNA follows: TGTGCCAGCAGCGCAGGGGATAGCGGGGCAGAGACCCAGTACTTC. Amino acids: CASSAGDSGAETQYF.

This clonotype was counted a few times. The chain employs TRBV3-1 and TRBJ1-4; 8 positions agree with TRBD1. The CDR3 has 15 residues. CDR1 is LGHDT and CDR2 is YNNKEL in the germline V gene (reference sequence). With V trimmed by 4 bases and J by 6 bases, 7 bases remained unmatched. CDR3 nucleotides: TGTGCCAGCAGCCCCCAGGGGGCGGGTGATGAAAAACTGTTTTTT. This translates into CASSPQGAGDEKLFF.